This T cell receptor (beta chain) is from a study of T cell responses to AZD1222 COVID-19 vaccine. Analyses pooled second doses at about 4 or about 12 weeks. Trimming stripped 10 bases from V and 0 bases from J, with 13 bases between. CDR3 length: 14 residues. From germline, CDR1 is LGHNT and CDR2 FRNRAP. A remark on this clone: What it recognizes is unknown.

Study-wide results and caveats: Regions left unmutated in variants are reportedly the target of nearly half of spike-specific TCRs. Clonal diversity may have been underestimated in mostly white British donors.

Profiled with immunoSEQ multiplex PCR; TCRdb holds only in-frame clones, not every one. Of roughly 120,000 clones in the sample, approximately 90% were seen once. The V and J genes are TRBV12-5 and TRBJ2-1; D may be TRBD2 (6 bases). The TCR was taken from an adult who received the AZD1222 COVID-19 vaccine. The input for sequencing was peripheral blood, taken 28 days after the second AZD1222 dose. The CDR3 reads CATAPGGSYNEQFF. CDR3 DNA sequence: TGTGCTACCGCTCCCGGGGGCTCCTACAATGAGCAGTTCTTC.